This TCR beta chain was retrieved from a study of regulatory T cells in long-lasting Graves disease. Stated time point: persistent/refractory GD, antithyroid drugs over 5 years with positive TRAb. Scientists built the TCR library using RNA that was extracted from PBMCs. CDR3 length equals 13 residues. Trimming took 0 bases from V and 5 from J, leaving 8 bases between them. Germline loops: CDR1 SGHTA, CDR2 FQGTGA. Sequencing libraries for TCR beta were prepared with iRepertoire HTBI primers and Arm-PCR of CDR3 regions. As processed by the authors: Identification of gene segments yielded more than 60 TRBV and 14 TRBJ across samples. Each CDR3 protein is one row after TCRdb ran MiXCR on the multiplex PCR reads. These V and J calls rely on TCRdb rather than the paper's analysis. The table records 400,000 or so distinct CDR3 sequences, 20% to 25% of them present only once.

This clonotype originated in a female donor with Graves disease. Sequenced here: peripheral blood mononuclear cells (PBMCs), sampled when the disease was refractory, from a patient treated with antithyroid drugs. This chain connects TRBV7-3 to TRBJ2-7, with a tentative D call TRBD1 (6 bases). CDR3 residues: CASSLTPGDEQYF. The CDR3 coding sequence is TGTGCCAGCAGCTTAACGCCAGGGGACGAGCAGTACTTC. The full variable domain, rest sourced from reference TRBV7-3 and TRBJ2-7, is GAGVSQTPSNKVTEKGKYVELRCDPISGHTALYWYRQSLGQGPEFLIYFQGTGAADDSGLPNDRFFAVRPEGSVSTLKIQRTERGDSAVYLCASSLTPGDEQYFGPGTRLTVT.